Below are 26 T cell receptor beta chains sequenced from a single sample in a study of cytomegalovirus exposure and HLA in healthy donors. Researchers ran the PCR with 60 Vbeta and 13 Jbeta primers. The protocol was immunoSEQ multiplex PCR, while the TCRdb copy is restricted to in-frame clones and leaves out a portion. This sample's table reports more than 90,000 clones. The sequencing sample was made of PBMCs. These receptors were collected from a man aged 25-40 years in good health and CMV-seronegative.

This chain joins TRBV7-8 and TRBJ2-3; D possibly corresponds to TRBD2 (6 bases). The V end lost 5 bases, the J end lost 1 base, and 13 bases lay between the germline ends. This CDR3 is 15 amino acids long. Germline CDR1 SGHVS, CDR2 FQNEAQ. The CDR3 here is CASSRRGDRTDTQYF. The CDR3 DNA reads TGTGCCAGCAGCCGGCGGGGAGACCGCACAGATACGCAGTATTTT.

V gene TRBV7-8 combines with J gene TRBJ1-6; TRBD1 might be the D (5 bases). Germline CDR1 SGHVS, CDR2 FQNEAQ. V lost 6 bases to trimming and J lost 12 bases, with 12 bases between them. The CDR3 length is 12 residues. This CDR3 is CASSPGNGPLHF. CDR3 sequence (DNA): TGTGCCAGCAGTCCAGGGAATGGACCCCTCCACTTT.

The chain employs TRBV9 and TRBJ2-1; 9 bases match TRBD2. Germline V gene lookup returns CDR1 SGDLS and CDR2 YYNGEE. The ends lost 4 bases at V and 8 bases at J; junction bases unmatched: 10. The CDR3 is 15 residues long. The CDR3 is CASSSRGGGGDEQFF. The CDR3 coding sequence is TGTGCCAGCAGCTCCCGGGGCGGGGGGGGAGATGAGCAGTTCTTC.

V usage is TRBV4-3 and J usage is TRBJ2-7, with 8 bases aligning to TRBD2. Germline CDR1 reads LGHNA; CDR2 reads YSLEER. The CDR3 has 14 amino acids. V was pared by 5 bases and J by 3 bases, with 6 bases of the junction left unmatched. For the CDR3, the DNA is TGCGCCAGCAGCTCCGGGAGGGGCGACTACGAGCAGTACTTC. Its translation: CASSSGRGDYEQYF.

The chain has TRBV5-1 and TRBJ1-4, with unresolved D. This CDR3 has 15 amino acids. The V gene's germline CDR1 is SGHRS and CDR2 YFSETQ. The V end lost 4 bases, the J end lost 6 bases, and 16 bases lay between the germline ends. In nucleotides, the CDR3 is TGCGCCAGCAGCGCGGGCCCGGAGGGTGATGAAAAACTGTTTTTT. Its protein is CASSAGPEGDEKLFF.

This sequence joins TRBV7-9 and TRBJ2-1; 8 bases fit TRBD1. Germline trimming cut 4 bases from V and 7 bases from J; bases unmatched to any gene: 9. Germline V lookup: CDR1 SEHNR, CDR2 FQNEAQ (reference sequence). The CDR3 is 15 amino acids. The CDR3 region is CASSYGQGRGNEQFF. CDR3 nucleotide sequence: TGTGCCAGCAGCTATGGACAGGGAAGAGGGAATGAGCAGTTCTTC.

This chain's CDR3 is CSVEGGVSGGRDTQYF. The CDR3 bases are TGCAGCGTTGAAGGTGGGGTAAGCGGGGGAAGAGATACGCAGTATTTT. The V call is TRBV29-1, the J call TRBJ2-3; TRBD2 matches 8 bases. The CDR3 consists of 16 residues. V shed 1 base, J shed 5 bases, and the junction held 11 bases outside the gene matches. The germline V gene has CDR1 SQVTM and CDR2 ANQGSEA.

The V gene is TRBV11-2, the J gene TRBJ1-5, with D uncertain. This CDR3 spans 14 amino acids. The germline V gene has CDR1 SGHAT and CDR2 FQNNGV. V was trimmed by 2 bases and J by 1 base, leaving 6 bases between them. The chain's CDR3 is CASSLSGSNQPQHF. CDR3 sequence (DNA): TGTGCCAGCAGCTTAAGCGGCAGCAATCAGCCCCAGCATTTT.

This chain connects TRBV7-9 to TRBJ2-3, with 11 bases lining up with TRBD2. The CDR3 covers 18 residues. V gave up 0 bases and J gave up 6 bases; unmatched junction bases: 11. CDR1 SEHNR and CDR2 FQNEAQ come from the germline V gene (reference sequence). In nucleotides, the CDR3 is TGTGCCAGCAGCTTAGCGCTAGCTAGCGGGGGGCTCACGGATACGCAGTATTTT. This codes for CASSLALASGGLTDTQYF.

The chain links TRBV10-2 to TRBJ2-7; 10 nucleotides line up with TRBD1. Germline V gene sequence: CDR1 WSHSY, CDR2 SAAADI. This CDR3 is 16 amino acids long. Unmatched junction bases numbered 6, after V lost 4 bases and J lost 0 bases. CDR3 in DNA: TGCGCCAGCAGTGGTTGGGGACAGGGGCCCTCCTACGAGCAGTACTTC. Its translation: CASSGWGQGPSYEQYF.

The V call is TRBV11-2, the J call TRBJ1-2; D remains ambiguous. Germline V CDR1 and CDR2: SGHAT, FQNNGV. V lost 3 bases, J lost 2 bases, and 10 bases lay in between. There are 14 residues in the CDR3. The CDR3 coding sequence is TGTGCCAGCAGCTTTTTGGGAGGAAACTATGGCTACACCTTC. Translating gives CASSFLGGNYGYTF.

The chain has TRBV27 and TRBJ2-2; 11 nucleotides match TRBD1. V shed 6 bases and J 3 bases; nucleotides not matched to a gene: 6. The CDR3 runs to 16 residues. Germline V gene sequence: CDR1 MNHEY, CDR2 SMNVEV (reference sequence). CDR3 residues: CASRIPGQGDTGELFF. DNA for the CDR3: TGTGCCAGCAGAATCCCGGGACAGGGGGACACCGGGGAGCTGTTTTTT.

The chain recombines TRBV6-6 with TRBJ1-5; D is ambiguous. Trimming took off 5 bases at V and 4 bases at J, with 6 bases between the two ends. The germline gives CDR1 MNHNY, CDR2 SVGAGI (reference sequence). The CDR3 extends over 12 amino acids. The CDR3 loop reads CASSRLNQPQHF. CDR3 DNA: TGTGCCAGCAGTCGGTTGAATCAGCCCCAGCATTTT.

The chain combines TRBV12-1 with TRBJ2-5; the table's D call TRBD1 went unverified against the DNA. TRBV12-1 is noted as a pseudogene. The CDR3 contains 21 residues. The CDR3 sequence: CASSAGDLGTGVSLASETQYF. CDR3 coding DNA: TGTGCCAGCAGCGCTGGAGATCTCGGGACAGGGGTCTCTTTGGCGTCAGAGACCCAGTACTTC.

The gene calls are TRBV18 and TRBJ1-1; D is possibly TRBD1 (5 bases). The CDR3 is 15 residues long. Between the trimmed V and J ends, which lost 6 bases and 11 bases, there was a span of 25 bases. Per the germline V gene, CDR1 is KGHSH and CDR2 is LQKENI. The CDR3 is CASSQNGGLGLEAFF. CDR3 bases: TGTGCCAGCTCGCAGAACGGGGGATTGGGTTTGGAGGCTTTCTTT.

This chain uses TRBV5-1 with TRBJ2-1; 9 bases are a match to TRBD1. CDR1 SGHRS and CDR2 YFSETQ come from the germline V gene. The junction had 3 bases not matched to a gene; V was cut back by 3 bases and J by 5 bases. There are 14 residues in the CDR3. The CDR3 region is CASSWGQGDNEQFF. The CDR3 DNA is TGCGCCAGCAGCTGGGGACAGGGTGACAATGAGCAGTTCTTC. Complete variable domain (other parts from reference TRBV5-1 and TRBJ2-1): KAGVTQTPRYLIKTRGQQVTLSCSPISGHRSVSWYQQTPGQGLQFLFEYFSETQRNKGNFPGRFSGRQFSNSRSEMNVSTLELGDSALYLCASSWGQGDNEQFFGPGTRLTVL.

V usage is TRBV6-1 and J usage is TRBJ1-4; D is undetermined. Germline V CDR1 and CDR2: MNHNS, SASEGT. Deletions cut 1 base from V and 7 bases from J, with 16 bases between. This CDR3 is 16 amino acids long. The CDR3: CASSEGGQRGGEKLFF. As DNA, the CDR3 is TGTGCCAGCAGTGAAGGAGGGCAACGGGGAGGTGAAAAACTGTTTTTT.

The V and J genes are TRBV7-8 and TRBJ2-7; 8 bases are shared with TRBD1. Germline lookup yields CDR1 SGHVS and CDR2 FQNEAQ. Trimming took 5 bases from V and 3 from J; bases not matched to a gene: 6. The CDR3 loop spans 14 amino acids. The CDR3 sequence: CASSKQGGLYEQYF. The CDR3 region has the DNA TGTGCCAGCAGCAAACAGGGGGGACTCTACGAGCAGTACTTC.

This chain uses TRBV19 with TRBJ1-1, with D possibly matching TRBD1 (5 bases). The V gene lost 2 bases and the J gene lost 1 base, with 14 bases spanning the gap. The germline gives CDR1 LNHDA, CDR2 SQIVND (reference sequence). CDR3 length: 16 amino acids. Here the CDR3 DNA reads TGTGCCAGTAGTATAATCGGGACTCAGCCGAACACTGAAGCTTTCTTT. Its translation: CASSIIGTQPNTEAFF.

The chain employs TRBV6-5 and TRBJ2-1; 7 bases fit TRBD1. CDR1 is MNHEY and CDR2 is SVGAGI in the germline V gene. Trimming took 0 bases from V and 9 from J; bases not matched to a gene: 11. The CDR3 sequence is 16 residues long. The CDR3 loop is CASSYSGRRNRGEQFF. As DNA, the CDR3 is TGTGCCAGCAGTTACTCAGGGCGGCGGAACAGGGGTGAGCAGTTCTTC.

The rearrangement uses TRBV29-1 and TRBJ2-2; D not resolved. The CDR3 covers 15 residues. Per germline, CDR1 SQVTM and CDR2 ANQGSEA. Trimming left V 7 bases short and J 5 bases short, with 20 bases between. The CDR3 coding sequence is TGCAGCGCAGACGGTTCGACCCGCGGTACCGGGGAGCTGTTTTTT. It specifies CSADGSTRGTGELFF.

The chain joins TRBV7-7 to TRBJ2-1; 12 bases line up with TRBD1. Trimming cost V 5 bases and J 9 bases; bases outside gene matches: 5. Germline V gene sequence: CDR1 SSHAT, CDR2 FNYEAQ (reference sequence). The CDR3 sequence is 14 residues long. The CDR3 reads CASSRAGQGAEQFF. The DNA of the CDR3 is TGTGCCAGCAGCCGAGCGGGACAGGGGGCTGAGCAGTTCTTC.

The chain employs TRBV2 and TRBJ2-7; tentatively, D is TRBD1 (6 bases). In germline, CDR1 is SNHLY, CDR2 FYNNEI. The CDR3 has 12 residues. Trimming shortened V by 7 bases and J by 2 bases, and 9 bases separated the two germline ends. CDR3 protein: CASNDRTYEQYF. CDR3 nucleotides: TGTGCCAGCAATGACAGGACCTACGAGCAGTACTTC.

The rearrangement joins TRBV7-2 to TRBJ2-7; 8 nucleotides line up with TRBD1. V lost 2 bases and J lost 0; bases outside the gene matches: 3. The CDR3 spans 15 residues. Per the germline V gene, CDR1 is SGHTA and CDR2 is FQGNSA. The CDR3 DNA is TGTGCCAGCAGCTTACAGGACAGGGTCTCCTACGAGCAGTACTTC. As protein: CASSLQDRVSYEQYF.

This sequence joins TRBV7-9 and TRBJ1-2; possibly TRBD1 for D (6 bases). This CDR3 contains 16 residues. Germline CDR1 reads SEHNR; CDR2 reads FQNEAQ (reference sequence). The V end was cut by 5 bases, the J end by 2 bases, with 18 bases between. The CDR3 DNA is TGTGCCAGCAGCATAGACACAGGGTTCGAGAACTATGGCTACACCTTC. Residues: CASSIDTGFENYGYTF.

The chain joins TRBV5-6 to TRBJ2-4, with 7 bases lining up with TRBD1. The germline CDR1 and CDR2 sequences are SGHDT and YYEEEE. The CDR3 length is 14 residues. Trimming at V came to 0 bases and at J to 3 bases, leaving 0 bases not matched to a gene. The CDR3 loop is CASSLGDSKNIQYF. The CDR3 coding sequence is TGTGCCAGCAGCTTGGGGGACAGCAAAAACATTCAGTACTTC.